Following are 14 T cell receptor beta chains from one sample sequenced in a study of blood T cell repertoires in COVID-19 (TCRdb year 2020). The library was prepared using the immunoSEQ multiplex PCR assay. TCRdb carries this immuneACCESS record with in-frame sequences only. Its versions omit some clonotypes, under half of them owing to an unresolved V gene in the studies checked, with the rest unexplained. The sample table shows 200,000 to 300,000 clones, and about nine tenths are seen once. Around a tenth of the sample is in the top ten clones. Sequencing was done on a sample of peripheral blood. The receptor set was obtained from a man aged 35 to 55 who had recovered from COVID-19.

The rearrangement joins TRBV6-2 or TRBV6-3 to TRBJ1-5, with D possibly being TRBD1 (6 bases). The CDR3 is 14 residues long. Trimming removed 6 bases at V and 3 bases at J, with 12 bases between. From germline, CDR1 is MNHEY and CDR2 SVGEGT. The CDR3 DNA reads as TGTGCCAGCAGCCTTGACAGGTTCAATCAGCCCCAGCATTTT. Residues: CASSLDRFNQPQHF.

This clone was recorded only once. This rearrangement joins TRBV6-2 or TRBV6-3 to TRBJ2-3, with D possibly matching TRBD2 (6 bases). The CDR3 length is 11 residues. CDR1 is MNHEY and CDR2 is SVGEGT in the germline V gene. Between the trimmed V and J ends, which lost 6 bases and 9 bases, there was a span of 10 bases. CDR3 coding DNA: TGTGCCAGCAGCTGGGGGGAGACGCAGTATTTT. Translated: CASSWGETQYF.

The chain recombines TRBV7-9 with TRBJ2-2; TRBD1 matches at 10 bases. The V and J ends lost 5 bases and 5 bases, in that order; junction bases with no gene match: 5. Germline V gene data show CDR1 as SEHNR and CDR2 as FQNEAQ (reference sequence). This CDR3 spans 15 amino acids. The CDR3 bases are TGTGCCAGCAGCCGGGACAGGGGTGAAACCGGGGAGCTGTTTTTT. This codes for CASSRDRGETGELFF. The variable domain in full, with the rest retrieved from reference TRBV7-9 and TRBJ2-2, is DTGVSQNPRHKITKRGQNVTFRCDPISEHNRLYWYRQTLGQGPEFLTYFQNEAQLEKSRLLSDRFSAERPKGSFSTLEIQRTEQGDSAMYLCASSRDRGETGELFFGEGSRLTVL.

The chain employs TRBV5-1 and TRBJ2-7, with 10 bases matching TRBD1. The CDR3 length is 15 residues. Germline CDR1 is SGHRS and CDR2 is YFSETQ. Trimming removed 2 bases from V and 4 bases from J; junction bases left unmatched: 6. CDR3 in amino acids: CASSLMRGQGYEQYF. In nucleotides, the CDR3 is TGCGCCAGCAGCTTAATGAGGGGACAGGGGTACGAGCAGTACTTC.

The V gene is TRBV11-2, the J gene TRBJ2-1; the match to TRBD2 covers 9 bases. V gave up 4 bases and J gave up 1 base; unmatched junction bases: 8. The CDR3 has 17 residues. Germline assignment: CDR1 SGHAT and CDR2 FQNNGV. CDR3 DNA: TGTGCCAGCAGCTCGGTTAGCGGGGGTGGGTCCTACAATGAGCAGTTCTTC. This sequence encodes CASSSVSGGGSYNEQFF.

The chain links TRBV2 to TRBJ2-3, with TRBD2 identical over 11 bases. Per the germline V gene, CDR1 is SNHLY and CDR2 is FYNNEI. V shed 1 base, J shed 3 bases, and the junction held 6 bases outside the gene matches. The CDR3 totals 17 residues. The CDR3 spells CASSEDLAGGFTDTQYF. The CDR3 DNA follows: TGTGCCAGCAGTGAAGATCTAGCGGGAGGTTTTACAGATACGCAGTATTTT.

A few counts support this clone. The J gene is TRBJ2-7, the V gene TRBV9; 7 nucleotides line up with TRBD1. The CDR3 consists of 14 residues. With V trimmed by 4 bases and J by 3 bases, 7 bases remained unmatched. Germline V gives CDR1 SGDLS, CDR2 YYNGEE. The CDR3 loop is CASSPGQTNYEQYF. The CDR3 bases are TGTGCCAGCAGCCCGGGACAGACTAACTACGAGCAGTACTTC.

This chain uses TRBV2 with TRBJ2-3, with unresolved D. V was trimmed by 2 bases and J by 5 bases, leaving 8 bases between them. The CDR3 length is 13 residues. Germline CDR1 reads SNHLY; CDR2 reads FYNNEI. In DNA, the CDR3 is TGTGCCAGCAGTGAACTATCCCGAGATACGCAGTATTTT. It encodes CASSELSRDTQYF.

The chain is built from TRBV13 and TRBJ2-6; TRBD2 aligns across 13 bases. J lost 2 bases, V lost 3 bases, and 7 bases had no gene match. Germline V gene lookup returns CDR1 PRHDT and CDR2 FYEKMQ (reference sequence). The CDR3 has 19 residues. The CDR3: CASSFRTSGSLPGANVLTF. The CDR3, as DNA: TGTGCCAGCAGCTTCCGGACTAGCGGGAGTCTCCCTGGGGCCAACGTCCTGACTTTC.

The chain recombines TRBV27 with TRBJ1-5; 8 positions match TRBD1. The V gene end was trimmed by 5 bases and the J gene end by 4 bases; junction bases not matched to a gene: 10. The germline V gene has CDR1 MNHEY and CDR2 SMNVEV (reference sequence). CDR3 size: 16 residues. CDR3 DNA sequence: TGTGCCAGCAGTCGCCTAGGGACAGGAGGTAATCAGCCCCAGCATTTT. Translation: CASSRLGTGGNQPQHF.

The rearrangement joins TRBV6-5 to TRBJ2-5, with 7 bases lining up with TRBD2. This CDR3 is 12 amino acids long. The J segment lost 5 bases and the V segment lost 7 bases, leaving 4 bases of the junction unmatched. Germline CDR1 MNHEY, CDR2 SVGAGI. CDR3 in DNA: TGTGCCAGCACGGGGGGTACGGAGACCCAGTACTTC. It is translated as CASTGGTETQYF.

For the CDR3, the DNA is TGCGCCAGCAGCCAAGAATCGGGGACAGGGGGCTGGACCGGGGAGCTGTTTTTT. Encoded protein: CASSQESGTGGWTGELFF. J is TRBJ2-2 and V is TRBV4-3; 12 nucleotides align to TRBD1. After removal of 0 bases from V and 5 bases from J, the junction contained 7 bases not matched to a gene. The CDR3 is 18 residues long. Germline V gives CDR1 LGHNA, CDR2 YSLEER.

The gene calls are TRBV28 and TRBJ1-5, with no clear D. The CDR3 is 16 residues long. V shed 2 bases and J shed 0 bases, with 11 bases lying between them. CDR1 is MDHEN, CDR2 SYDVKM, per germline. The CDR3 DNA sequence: TGTGCCAGCAGTTTAGAGGGAATTGGTAGCAATCAGCCCCAGCATTTT. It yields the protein CASSLEGIGSNQPQHF.

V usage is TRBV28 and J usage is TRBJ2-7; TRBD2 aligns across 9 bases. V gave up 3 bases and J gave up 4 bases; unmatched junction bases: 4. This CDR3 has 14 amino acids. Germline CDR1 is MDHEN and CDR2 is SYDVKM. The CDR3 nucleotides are TGTGCCAGCAGTTTTGGGCGGGGGGGGTACGAGCAGTACTTC. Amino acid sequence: CASSFGRGGYEQYF.